This T cell receptor (beta chain) emerged from a study of CXCR3-negative and CXCR3-positive naive CD8 T cells. Study results and caveats: CXCR3-positive naive cells carried more hydrophobic TRB CDR3s than CXCR3-negative ones.

This CDR3 has 11 residues. CDR1 and CDR2 (germline): LNHDA, SQIVND (reference sequence). UMI-tagged TRB cDNA libraries were built via 5' RACE. TCRdb re-analyzed the 5' RACE reads; it lists each CDR3 protein once, without DNA. The sample has about 110,000 distinct CDR3 sequences, and its top ten clones hold 0.38%. Worth noting for this clonotype: What it binds is unknown.

The authors gated naive CD8+ T cells as CD45RO-CCR7+CD27+CD95-. This clonotype originated in a human donor in good health. Some clones in this sample may be carry-over from other donors' samples. The specimen sequenced was naive CXCR3+ CD8+ T cells from blood. Subset indicated: CD45RO-CCR7+CD27+CD95- naive CD8+ T cells expressing CXCR3 (TNR3+). The V and J genes are TRBV19 and TRBJ1-1; the TRBD1 assignment by TCRdb is unverifiable without DNA. CDR3 sequence: CASSPGAEAFF.